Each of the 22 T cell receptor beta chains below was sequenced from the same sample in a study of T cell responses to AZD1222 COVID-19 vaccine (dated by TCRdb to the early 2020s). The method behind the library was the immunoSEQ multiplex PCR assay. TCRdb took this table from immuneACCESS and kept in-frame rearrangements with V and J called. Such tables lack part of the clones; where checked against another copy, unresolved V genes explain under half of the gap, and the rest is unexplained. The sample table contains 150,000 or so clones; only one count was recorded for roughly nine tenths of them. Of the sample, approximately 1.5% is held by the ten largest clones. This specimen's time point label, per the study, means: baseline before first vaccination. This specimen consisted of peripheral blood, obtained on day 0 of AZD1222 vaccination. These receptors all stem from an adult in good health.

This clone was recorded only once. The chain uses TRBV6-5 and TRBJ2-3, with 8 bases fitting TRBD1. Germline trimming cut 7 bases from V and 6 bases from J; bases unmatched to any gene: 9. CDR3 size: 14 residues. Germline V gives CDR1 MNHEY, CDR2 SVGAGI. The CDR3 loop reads CASMRTGNSDTQYF. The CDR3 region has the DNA TGTGCCAGCATGCGGACAGGGAATTCGGATACGCAGTATTTT.

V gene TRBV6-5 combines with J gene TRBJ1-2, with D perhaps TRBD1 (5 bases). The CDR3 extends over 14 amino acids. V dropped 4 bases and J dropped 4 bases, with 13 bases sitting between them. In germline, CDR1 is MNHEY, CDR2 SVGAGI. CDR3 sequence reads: CASSFNRQTYGYTF. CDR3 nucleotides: TGTGCCAGCAGTTTTAATCGACAGACCTATGGCTACACCTTC.

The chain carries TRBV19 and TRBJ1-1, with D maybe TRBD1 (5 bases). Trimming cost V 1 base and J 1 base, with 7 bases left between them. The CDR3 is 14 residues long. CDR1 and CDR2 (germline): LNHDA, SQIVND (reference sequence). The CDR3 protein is CASSIGQGNTEAFF. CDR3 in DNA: TGTGCCAGTAGTATAGGTCAGGGGAACACTGAAGCTTTCTTT.

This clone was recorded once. CDR3 in amino acids: CASSNEGVGSYNEQFF. For the CDR3, the DNA is TGTGCCAGCAGCAATGAGGGAGTAGGGTCCTACAATGAGCAGTTCTTC. The chain recombines TRBV21-1 with TRBJ2-1; the table names TRBD2, a call not compared with the DNA. TRBV21-1 is flagged as a pseudogene. CDR3 length equals 16 residues.

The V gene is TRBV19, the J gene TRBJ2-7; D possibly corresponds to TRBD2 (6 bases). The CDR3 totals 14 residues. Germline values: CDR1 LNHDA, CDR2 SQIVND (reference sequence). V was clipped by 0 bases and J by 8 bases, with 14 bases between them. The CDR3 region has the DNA TGTGCCAGTAGTATAGAGGGAGTAGCGGCCCAGCAGTACTTC. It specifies CASSIEGVAAQQYF.

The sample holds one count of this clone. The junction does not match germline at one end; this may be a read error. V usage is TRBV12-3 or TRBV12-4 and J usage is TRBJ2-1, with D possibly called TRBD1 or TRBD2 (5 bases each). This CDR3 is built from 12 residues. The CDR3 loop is CASSYRGHRRLF. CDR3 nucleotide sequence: TGTGCCAGCAGCTATCGGGGCCACCGACGGCTCTTC.

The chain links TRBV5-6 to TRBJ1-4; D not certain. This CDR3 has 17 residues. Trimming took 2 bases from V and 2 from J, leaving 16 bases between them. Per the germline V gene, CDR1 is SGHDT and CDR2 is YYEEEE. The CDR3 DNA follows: TGTGCCAGCAGCTTCGGATCTTCGGTCCTGACTAATGAAAAACTGTTTTTT. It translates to CASSFGSSVLTNEKLFF.

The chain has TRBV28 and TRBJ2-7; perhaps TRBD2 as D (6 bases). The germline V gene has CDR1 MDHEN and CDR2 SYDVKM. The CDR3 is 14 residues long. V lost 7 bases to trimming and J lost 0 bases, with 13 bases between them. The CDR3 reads CASTIGGNSYEQYF. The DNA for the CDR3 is TGTGCCAGCACCATTGGGGGGAACTCCTACGAGCAGTACTTC.

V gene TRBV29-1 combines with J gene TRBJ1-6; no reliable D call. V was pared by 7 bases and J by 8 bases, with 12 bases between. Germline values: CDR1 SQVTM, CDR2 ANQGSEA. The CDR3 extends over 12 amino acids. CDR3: CSAGSLDSPLHF. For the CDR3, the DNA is TGCAGCGCGGGAAGTCTGGATTCACCCCTCCACTTT.

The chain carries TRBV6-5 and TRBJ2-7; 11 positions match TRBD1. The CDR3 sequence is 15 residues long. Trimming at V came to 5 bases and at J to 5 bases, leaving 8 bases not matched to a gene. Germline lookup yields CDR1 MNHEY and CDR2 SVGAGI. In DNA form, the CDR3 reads TGTGCCAGCAGTCGGGCCTCGGACAGGGGGCACGAGCAGTACTTC. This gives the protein CASSRASDRGHEQYF.

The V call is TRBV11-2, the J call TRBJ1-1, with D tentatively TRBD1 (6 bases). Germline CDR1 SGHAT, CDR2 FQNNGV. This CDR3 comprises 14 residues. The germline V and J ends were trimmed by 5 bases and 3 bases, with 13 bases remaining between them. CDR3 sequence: CASSPQGGHTEAFF. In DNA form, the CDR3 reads TGTGCCAGCAGCCCCCAAGGGGGTCACACTGAAGCTTTCTTT. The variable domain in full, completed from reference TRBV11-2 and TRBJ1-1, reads EAGVAQSPRYKIIEKRQSVAFWCNPISGHATLYWYQQILGQGPKLLIQFQNNGVVDDSQLPKDRFSAERLKGVDSTLKIQPAKLEDSAVYLCASSPQGGHTEAFFGQGTRLTVV.

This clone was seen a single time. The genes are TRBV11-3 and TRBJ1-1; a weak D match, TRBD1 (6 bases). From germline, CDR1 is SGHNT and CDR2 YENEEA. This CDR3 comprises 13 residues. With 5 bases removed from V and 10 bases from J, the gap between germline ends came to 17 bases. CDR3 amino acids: CASSPGTGLLAFF. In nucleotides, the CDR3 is TGTGCCAGCAGCCCGGGTACAGGGTTGCTAGCTTTCTTT.

CDR3 nucleotides: TGTGCCAGCAGCCAAGCCCGACTTGGCGGGGAGCTGTTTTTT. Translation: CASSQARLGGELFF. This sequence joins TRBV14 and TRBJ2-2; D call uncertain. V was clipped by 1 base and J by 7 bases, with 10 bases between them. Germline V lookup: CDR1 SGHDN, CDR2 FVKESK. The CDR3 runs to 14 residues.

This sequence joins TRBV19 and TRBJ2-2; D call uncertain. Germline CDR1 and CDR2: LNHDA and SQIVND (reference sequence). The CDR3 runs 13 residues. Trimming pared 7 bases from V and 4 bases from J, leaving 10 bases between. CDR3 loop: CASKDRTTGELFF. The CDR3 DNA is TGTGCCAGTAAGGACCGCACCACCGGGGAGCTGTTTTTT.

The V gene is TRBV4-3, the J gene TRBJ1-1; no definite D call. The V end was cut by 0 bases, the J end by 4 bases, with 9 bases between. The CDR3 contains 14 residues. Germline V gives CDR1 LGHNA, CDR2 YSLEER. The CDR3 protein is CASSQEGSLTEAFF. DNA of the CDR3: TGCGCCAGCAGCCAAGAGGGCTCTCTCACTGAAGCTTTCTTT.

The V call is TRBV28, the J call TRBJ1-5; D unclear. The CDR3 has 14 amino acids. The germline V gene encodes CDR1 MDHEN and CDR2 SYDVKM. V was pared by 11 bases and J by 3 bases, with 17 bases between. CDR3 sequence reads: CAQSAGGDNQPQHF. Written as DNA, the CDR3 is TGTGCCCAAAGTGCGGGTGGGGACAATCAGCCCCAGCATTTT. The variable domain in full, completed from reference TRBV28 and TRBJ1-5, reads DVKVTQSSRYLVKRTGEKVFLECVQDMDHENMFWYRQDPGLGLRLIYFSYDVKMKEKGDIPEGYSVSREKKERFSLILESASTNQTSMYLCAQSAGGDNQPQHFGDGTRLSIL.

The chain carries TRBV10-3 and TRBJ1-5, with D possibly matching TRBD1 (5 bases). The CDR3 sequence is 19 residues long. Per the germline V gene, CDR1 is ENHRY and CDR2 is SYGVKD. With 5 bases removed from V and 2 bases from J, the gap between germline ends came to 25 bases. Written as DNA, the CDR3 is TGTGCCATCAGTTCACCACAGGATCAACCGGCATCGGGCAATCAGCCCCAGCATTTT. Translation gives CAISSPQDQPASGNQPQHF.

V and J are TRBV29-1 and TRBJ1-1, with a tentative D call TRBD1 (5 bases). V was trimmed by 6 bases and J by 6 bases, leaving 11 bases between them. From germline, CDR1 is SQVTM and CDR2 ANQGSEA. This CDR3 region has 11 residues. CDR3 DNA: TGCAGCGTCGAGGGGATCGCTGAAGCTTTCTTT. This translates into CSVEGIAEAFF.

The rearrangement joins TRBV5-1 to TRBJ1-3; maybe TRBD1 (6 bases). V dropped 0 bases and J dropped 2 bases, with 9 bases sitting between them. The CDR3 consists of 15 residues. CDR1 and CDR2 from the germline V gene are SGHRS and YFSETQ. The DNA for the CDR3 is TGCGCCAGCAGCTTGGCCCGGGGGCCTGGAAACACCATATATTTT. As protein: CASSLARGPGNTIYF.

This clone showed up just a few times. The CDR3 nucleotides are TGCAGTGCTAGTGGCGGACTAGCGGGAAGCACAGATACGCAGTATTTT. This encodes CSASGGLAGSTDTQYF. The chain carries TRBV20-1 and TRBJ2-3, with 12 bases fitting TRBD2. The V gene's germline CDR1 is DFQATT and CDR2 SNEGSKA (reference sequence). This CDR3 has 16 amino acids. V lost 3 bases and J lost 0; bases outside the gene matches: 4.

Here the CDR3 reads CASRPGFSFAKNIQYF. CDR3 DNA: TGTGCCAGCAGACCAGGGTTCTCCTTCGCCAAAAACATTCAGTACTTC. The chain carries TRBV28 and TRBJ2-4; possible D gene TRBD1, 5 bases. The germline V gene encodes CDR1 MDHEN and CDR2 SYDVKM. This CDR3 is built from 16 residues. V lost 6 bases, J lost 1 base, and 16 bases lay in between.

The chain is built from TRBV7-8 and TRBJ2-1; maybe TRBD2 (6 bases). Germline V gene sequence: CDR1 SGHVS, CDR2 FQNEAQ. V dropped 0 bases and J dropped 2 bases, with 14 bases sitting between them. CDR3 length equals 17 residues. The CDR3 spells CASSLAEGMSPYNEQFF. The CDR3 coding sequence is TGTGCCAGCAGCTTAGCGGAGGGAATGTCCCCCTACAATGAGCAGTTCTTC.